What follows are 18 T cell receptor beta chains derived from one specimen sequenced in a study of blood T cell repertoires in COVID-19 (dated by TCRdb to 2019 to 2021). The library was built by means of the immunoSEQ multiplex PCR assay. This is the immuneACCESS table as TCRdb keeps it, with only in-frame sequences that have V and J called. A part of the clones is gone; compared with another copy, unresolved V genes explain less than half, and the rest is unexplained. The sample profile shows 55,000 to 70,000 clones; 70% to 80% of them were found once. The ten largest clones capture approximately 23% of the sample. Sequencing was done on a sample of peripheral blood. The receptors derive from a human donor in a cohort sampled during active COVID-19.

The chain has TRBV10-3 and TRBJ1-1, with 8 bases matching TRBD1. Germline loops: CDR1 ENHRY, CDR2 SYGVKD. The CDR3 is made up of 14 amino acids. J was trimmed by 4 bases and V by 5 bases; bases with no gene match: 6. The CDR3 reads CAISPRTGSTEAFF. The CDR3 DNA reads TGTGCCATCAGTCCCCGGACAGGGAGCACTGAAGCTTTCTTT.

The V gene is TRBV12-3 or TRBV12-4, the J gene TRBJ2-5; D is unresolved. The CDR3 sequence is 13 residues long. Deletions cut 3 bases from V and 5 bases from J, with 10 bases between. Here the CDR3 reads CASSLAAAETQYF. DNA of the CDR3: TGTGCCAGCAGTTTGGCGGCGGCGGAGACCCAGTACTTC.

The CDR3 loop is CASGPPGQQETQYF. CDR3 coding DNA: TGTGCCAGCGGACCCCCGGGACAGCAAGAGACCCAGTACTTC. The chain combines TRBV3-1 (or the pseudogene TRBV3-2) with TRBJ2-5; 7 positions agree with TRBD1. Germline CDR1 and CDR2: LGHDT and YNNKEL (reference sequence). V gave up 8 bases and J gave up 2 bases; unmatched junction bases: 8. The CDR3 loop spans 14 amino acids.

This chain uses TRBV5-1 with TRBJ1-1; TRBD1 matches 8 bases. Trimming took 3 bases from V and 1 from J; bases not matched to a gene: 5. CDR1 SGHRS and CDR2 YFSETQ come from the germline V gene. CDR3 length: 15 residues. CDR3 nucleotide sequence: TGCGCCAGCAGCTCTAGGACAGGGCCGAACACTGAAGCTTTCTTT. Its protein product is CASSSRTGPNTEAFF.

The chain links TRBV6-1 to TRBJ1-5, with D uncertain. The germline gives CDR1 MNHNS, CDR2 SASEGT. There are 15 residues in the CDR3. The germline V and J ends were trimmed by 2 bases and 0 bases, with 8 bases remaining between them. The CDR3, as DNA: TGTGCCAGCAGTGAATCGGGGAATAGCAATCAGCCCCAGCATTTT. Protein: CASSESGNSNQPQHF.

This chain's CDR3 is CASSLSGGLDEQYF. CDR3 sequence (DNA): TGTGCCAGCAGCTTATCAGGGGGACTGGACGAGCAGTACTTC. The chain links TRBV7-9 to TRBJ2-7; D may be TRBD1 (7 bases). This CDR3 comprises 14 residues. The V gene's germline CDR1 is SEHNR and CDR2 FQNEAQ (reference sequence). The ends were cut back, 2 bases at V and 5 bases at J, with 13 bases in the middle. Variable domain in full (rest from reference TRBV7-9 and TRBJ2-7): DTGVSQNPRHKITKRGQNVTFRCDPISEHNRLYWYRQTLGQGPEFLTYFQNEAQLEKSRLLSDRFSAERPKGSFSTLEIQRTEQGDSAMYLCASSLSGGLDEQYFGPGTRLTVT.

V usage is TRBV15 and J usage is TRBJ2-7, with 7 bases aligning to TRBD2. J gave up 4 bases and V 0 bases, and 6 bases lay outside the gene matches. There are 15 residues in the CDR3. Looked up from germline, CDR1 is LNHNV and CDR2 is YYDKDF (reference sequence). CDR3 region: CATSRDSLGGYEQYF. CDR3 coding DNA: TGTGCCACCAGCAGAGATTCCCTGGGGGGGTACGAGCAGTACTTC. Filled out from reference TRBV15 and TRBJ2-7, the complete variable domain reads DAMVIQNPRYQVTQFGKPVTLSCSQTLNHNVMYWYQQKSSQAPKLLFHYYDKDFNNEADTPDNFQSRRPNTSFCFLDIRSPGLGDTAMYLCATSRDSLGGYEQYFGPGTRLTVT.

This rearrangement joins TRBV29-1 to TRBJ1-3; 8 nucleotides line up with TRBD1. The length of the CDR3 is 13 residues. The trim removed 6 bases at V and 4 bases at J, leaving 5 bases unmatched. CDR1 is SQVTM and CDR2 is ANQGSEA in the germline V gene. The DNA of the CDR3 is TGCAGCGTCGCGACAGGGGTCGGAAACACCATATATTTT. Translating it yields CSVATGVGNTIYF.

The chain uses TRBV5-1 and TRBJ2-7, with D maybe TRBD2 (6 bases). This CDR3 spans 15 amino acids. CDR1 and CDR2 (germline): SGHRS, YFSETQ. The V gene lost 0 bases and the J gene lost 0 bases, with 10 bases spanning the gap. CDR3 sequence (DNA): TGCGCCAGCAGCTTGGCGCGGGGTACCTCCTACGAGCAGTACTTC. Encoded protein: CASSLARGTSYEQYF.

This clone was counted a few times. This rearrangement joins TRBV6-5 to TRBJ2-3, with 8 bases identical to TRBD1. This CDR3 spans 14 amino acids. V shed 7 bases and J 2 bases; nucleotides not matched to a gene: 5. Germline-derived CDR1 and CDR2 are MNHEY and SVGAGI. This chain's CDR3 is CASTPTGVTDTQYF. The CDR3, as DNA: TGTGCCAGCACCCCGACAGGGGTCACAGATACGCAGTATTTT.

Here the CDR3 reads CASSYSRDFTDTQYF. CDR3 DNA sequence: TGTGCCAGCAGTTACTCGAGGGACTTCACAGATACGCAGTATTTT. The gene calls are TRBV6-5 and TRBJ2-3; maybe TRBD2 (6 bases). The CDR3 spans 15 residues. V was clipped by 0 bases and J by 2 bases, with 9 bases between them. Germline V gene lookup returns CDR1 MNHEY and CDR2 SVGAGI.

The chain recombines TRBV29-1 with TRBJ2-7, with D perhaps TRBD1 (5 bases). Germline CDR1 SQVTM, CDR2 ANQGSEA. V was pared by 7 bases and J by 5 bases, with 15 bases between. This CDR3 region has 12 residues. For the CDR3, the DNA is TGCAGCGGGGCGACAGTCCGGGACGAGCAGTACTTC. Translating gives CSGATVRDEQYF.

The chain carries TRBV7-8 and TRBJ1-3; D is uncertain. Looked up from germline, CDR1 is SGHVS and CDR2 is FQNEAQ. Trimming took 5 bases from V and 0 from J, leaving 17 bases between them. This CDR3 region has 17 residues. The chain's CDR3 is CASSRVGRIDSGNTIYF. CDR3 coding DNA: TGTGCCAGCAGCCGGGTGGGCAGGATCGACTCTGGAAACACCATATATTTT.

This clone was found a few times. The chain employs TRBV18 and TRBJ2-5, with 9 bases identical to TRBD1. Germline V lookup: CDR1 KGHSH, CDR2 LQKENI. The CDR3 extends over 15 amino acids. Germline trimming cut 5 bases from V and 4 bases from J; bases unmatched to any gene: 8. CDR3: CASSEYRGPGETQYF. The CDR3 DNA is TGTGCCAGCTCAGAATACAGGGGGCCTGGAGAGACCCAGTACTTC.

The J gene is TRBJ2-7, the V gene TRBV10-3, with TRBD1 identical over 10 bases. The J segment lost 2 bases and the V segment lost 8 bases, leaving 6 bases of the junction unmatched. The CDR3 contains 14 residues. The germline V gene encodes CDR1 ENHRY and CDR2 SYGVKD. The CDR3: CAISGTGAPYEQYF. The CDR3 nucleotides read TGTGCCATCTCCGGGACAGGGGCACCCTACGAGCAGTACTTC.

The J gene is TRBJ2-7, the V gene TRBV30; 9 bases are shared with TRBD1. The CDR3 runs to 14 residues. CDR1 GTSNPN and CDR2 SVGIG come from the germline V gene (reference sequence). J lost 5 bases, V lost 1 base, and 6 bases had no gene match. The CDR3 here is CAWSARDRVNEQYF. In DNA form, the CDR3 reads TGTGCCTGGAGTGCTAGGGACAGGGTCAACGAGCAGTACTTC.

This rearrangement joins TRBV24-1 to TRBJ2-1; TRBD1 might be the D (5 bases). V was shortened by 4 bases and J by 7 bases, with 16 bases between the two germline ends. The CDR3 runs to 15 residues. Germline loops: CDR1 KGHDR, CDR2 SFDVKD. The CDR3 region has the DNA TGTGCCACCAGTGACCCAGGACATGGGTTGAATGAGCAGTTCTTC. It encodes CATSDPGHGLNEQFF.

V gene TRBV20-1 combines with J gene TRBJ2-3; D is possibly TRBD2 (5 bases). The germline gives CDR1 DFQATT, CDR2 SNEGSKA (reference sequence). This CDR3 has 12 amino acids. Trimming left V 3 bases short and J 6 bases short, with 10 bases between. This chain's CDR3 is CSASLSADTQYF. The CDR3 DNA follows: TGCAGTGCTAGTCTTAGCGCGGATACGCAGTATTTT.